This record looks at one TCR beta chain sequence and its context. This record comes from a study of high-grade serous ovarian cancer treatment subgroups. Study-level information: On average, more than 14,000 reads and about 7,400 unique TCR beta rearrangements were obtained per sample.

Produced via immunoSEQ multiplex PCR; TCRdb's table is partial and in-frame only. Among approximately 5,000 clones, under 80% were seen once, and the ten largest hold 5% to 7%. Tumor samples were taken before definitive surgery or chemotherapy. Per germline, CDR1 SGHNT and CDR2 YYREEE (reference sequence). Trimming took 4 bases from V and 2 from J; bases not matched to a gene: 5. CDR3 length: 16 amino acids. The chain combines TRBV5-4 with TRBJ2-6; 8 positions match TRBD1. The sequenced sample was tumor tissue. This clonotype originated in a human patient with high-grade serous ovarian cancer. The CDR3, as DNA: TGTGCCAGCAGCGTCAGGGGGCTACCTGGGGCCAACGTCCTGACTTTC. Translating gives CASSVRGLPGANVLTF. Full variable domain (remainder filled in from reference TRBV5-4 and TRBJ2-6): ETGVTQSPTHLIKTRGQQVTLRCSSQSGHNTVSWYQQALGQGPQFIFQYYREEENGRGNFPPRFSGLQFPNYSSELNVNALELDDSALYLCASSVRGLPGANVLTFGAGSRLTVL.